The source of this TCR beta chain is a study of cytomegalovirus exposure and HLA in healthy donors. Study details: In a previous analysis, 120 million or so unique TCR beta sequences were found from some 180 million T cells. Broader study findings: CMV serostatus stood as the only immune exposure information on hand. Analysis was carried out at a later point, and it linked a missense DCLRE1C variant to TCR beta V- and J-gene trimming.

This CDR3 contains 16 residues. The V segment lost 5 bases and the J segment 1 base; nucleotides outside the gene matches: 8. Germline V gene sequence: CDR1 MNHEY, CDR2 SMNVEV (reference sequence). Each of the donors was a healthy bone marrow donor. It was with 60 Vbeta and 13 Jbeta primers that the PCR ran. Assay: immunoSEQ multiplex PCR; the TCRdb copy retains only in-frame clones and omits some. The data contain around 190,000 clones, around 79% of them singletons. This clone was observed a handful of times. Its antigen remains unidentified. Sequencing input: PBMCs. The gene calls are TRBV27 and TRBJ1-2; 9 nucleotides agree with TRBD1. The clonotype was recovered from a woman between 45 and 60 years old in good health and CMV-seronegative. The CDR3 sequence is CASSPYTGGDNYGYTF. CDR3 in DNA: TGTGCCAGCAGTCCGTATACAGGGGGCGATAACTATGGCTACACCTTC.